The next 21 T cell receptor beta chains were all read from a single sample in a study of cytomegalovirus exposure and HLA in healthy donors. A multiplex PCR was run with 60 Vbeta primers and 13 Jbeta primers. Data came from immunoSEQ multiplex PCR; TCRdb stores just in-frame clones and leaves some out. The sample lists about 170,000 clones; 82% were seen once. Sequencing was carried out using PBMCs. These receptors all stem from a girl aged 10-17 years in good health and CMV-seropositive.

This clone was observed a few times. This chain connects TRBV5-1 to TRBJ2-1; D perhaps matches TRBD1 (6 bases). Germline V lookup: CDR1 SGHRS, CDR2 YFSETQ. V lost 3 bases and J 2 bases, leaving 12 bases between the germline ends. The CDR3 is 15 amino acids. In DNA, the CDR3 is TGCGCCAGCAGCTGGGGACACGGACCCTACAATGAGCAGTTCTTC. Translated: CASSWGHGPYNEQFF.

The CDR3 DNA reads as TGCACCAGCAGCCAAGCCCAAGGACAGGGAAGAACTGAAGCTTTCTTT. This encodes CTSSQAQGQGRTEAFF. The chain carries TRBV1 and TRBJ1-1; no DNA check was done on the table's D call, TRBD1. TRBV1 is a listed pseudogene. The CDR3 extends over 16 amino acids.

The CDR3 is CASSEGQAKSSYEQYF. CDR3 in DNA: TGTGCCAGCAGTGAGGGTCAGGCCAAGAGCTCCTACGAGCAGTACTTC. The genes are TRBV25-1 and TRBJ2-7; D gene ambiguous. This CDR3 has 16 residues. The V gene's germline CDR1 is MGHDK and CDR2 SYGVNS. Trimming took 3 bases from V and 0 from J, leaving 15 bases between them.

The chain links TRBV28 to TRBJ1-1, with D possibly matching TRBD1 (6 bases). The germline CDR1 and CDR2 sequences are MDHEN and SYDVKM. The CDR3 sequence is 14 residues long. The V gene lost 7 bases and the J gene lost 5 bases, with 17 bases spanning the gap. The CDR3 sequence is CASTQWGRRTEAFF. The CDR3 DNA sequence: TGTGCCAGCACACAATGGGGGCGGCGGACTGAAGCTTTCTTT.

V is TRBV15 and J is TRBJ1-3; D remains unclear. Per germline, CDR1 LNHNV and CDR2 YYDKDF (reference sequence). Trimming removed 1 base from V and 4 bases from J, with 23 bases in between. The CDR3 loop spans 19 amino acids. The CDR3 DNA reads as TGTGCCACCAGCAGAGTCATGTTCGGTGGCAGCCTGGGCGGAAACACCATATATTTT. Amino acid sequence: CATSRVMFGGSLGGNTIYF.

There are a few counts of this clone. V is TRBV11-2 and J is TRBJ2-6, with TRBD1 matching over 8 bases. Germline-derived CDR1 and CDR2 are SGHAT and FQNNGV. J lost 3 bases, V lost 3 bases, and 13 bases had no gene match. The CDR3 totals 19 residues. DNA for the CDR3: TGTGCCAGCAGCTTCTCGCCGCGGGCAGGGGGCATTGGGGCCAACGTCCTGACTTTC. Translated, it gives CASSFSPRAGGIGANVLTF.

V and J are TRBV19 and TRBJ1-5, with D possibly being TRBD1 (6 bases). The germline gives CDR1 LNHDA, CDR2 SQIVND (reference sequence). V gave up 4 bases and J gave up 0 bases, with 13 bases separating them. The CDR3 runs to 16 residues. The DNA of the CDR3 is TGTGCCAGTAGTACAGGGGACATGCTTAGCAATCAGCCCCAGCATTTT. Translated, it gives CASSTGDMLSNQPQHF.

V usage is TRBV2 and J usage is TRBJ2-7; D is uncertain. The germline V gene encodes CDR1 SNHLY and CDR2 FYNNEI. CDR3 size: 11 residues. V lost 5 bases and J 3 bases, leaving 5 bases between the germline ends. CDR3 in amino acids: CASSPRYEQYF. The DNA of the CDR3 is TGTGCCAGCAGTCCTCGCTACGAGCAGTACTTC.

The rearrangement links TRBV27 to TRBJ2-3; possible D gene TRBD2, 6 bases. Deletions cut 0 bases from V and 2 bases from J, with 18 bases between. Per the germline V gene, CDR1 is MNHEY and CDR2 is SMNVEV (reference sequence). The CDR3 is 18 residues long. The CDR3 here is CASSLSRYAGTLTDTQYF. The CDR3 DNA follows: TGTGCCAGCAGTTTATCTCGGTACGCCGGGACTCTCACAGATACGCAGTATTTT.

Note on this clone: Other DNA sequences of this sample code for an identical CDR3. CDR3 DNA: TGTGCCAGCAGCTTAACCGGGGGCACTGAAGCTTTCTTT. This codes for CASSLTGGTEAFF. This chain connects TRBV11-2 to TRBJ1-1; D is possibly TRBD1 (5 bases). This CDR3 has 13 amino acids. Germline assignment: CDR1 SGHAT and CDR2 FQNNGV. V was pared by 2 bases and J by 4 bases, with 8 bases between.

J is TRBJ2-1 and V is TRBV10-3; D possibly corresponds to TRBD1 (6 bases). V lost 3 bases to trimming and J lost 1 base, with 16 bases between them. This CDR3 comprises 17 residues. The germline CDR1 and CDR2 sequences are ENHRY and SYGVKD. The CDR3 nucleotides read TGTGCCATCAGTGACAGGACAGAGATTCGGTCCTACAATGAGCAGTTCTTC. The encoded protein is CAISDRTEIRSYNEQFF.

The chain joins TRBV19 to TRBJ1-1, with D possibly being TRBD1 (6 bases). Trimming removed 6 bases from V and 2 bases from J, with 16 bases in between. The V gene's germline CDR1 is LNHDA and CDR2 SQIVND (reference sequence). There are 15 residues in the CDR3. DNA of the CDR3: TGTGCCAGTAGCCGAGAGGACAGTCTTAACACTGAAGCTTTCTTT. Encoded protein: CASSREDSLNTEAFF.

The CDR3 DNA sequence: TGTGCCAGCAGTTACTATCAGACAGGCACAGATACGCAGTATTTT. Translating it yields CASSYYQTGTDTQYF. The gene calls are TRBV6-5 and TRBJ2-3; D possibly corresponds to TRBD1 (5 bases). The CDR3 extends over 15 amino acids. CDR1 MNHEY and CDR2 SVGAGI come from the germline V gene. Trimming took 1 base from V and 1 from J, leaving 9 bases between them.

This sequence joins TRBV13 and TRBJ2-1, with 8 bases identical to TRBD2. Germline CDR1 and CDR2: PRHDT and FYEKMQ (reference sequence). The ends lost 5 bases at V and 5 bases at J; junction bases unmatched: 8. The CDR3 is made up of 15 amino acids. As DNA, the CDR3 is TGTGCCAGCAGCCGGGGGGGGGACCTCCACAATGAGCAGTTCTTC. Amino acids: CASSRGGDLHNEQFF.

This rearrangement joins TRBV5-5 to TRBJ1-4; the match to TRBD1 covers 12 bases. The J segment lost 8 bases and the V segment lost 1 base, leaving 3 bases of the junction unmatched. CDR1 and CDR2 (germline): SGHKS, YYEKEE (reference sequence). The CDR3 totals 15 residues. CDR3 residues: CASSLSGTGGEKLFF. The CDR3 nucleotides read TGTGCCAGCAGCTTGTCTGGGACAGGGGGCGAAAAACTGTTTTTT.

The rearrangement links TRBV9 to TRBJ1-4; D perhaps matches TRBD1 (6 bases). CDR1 and CDR2 from the germline V gene are SGDLS and YYNGEE. Trimming stripped 3 bases from V and 3 bases from J, with 15 bases between. There are 16 residues in the CDR3. The CDR3, as DNA: TGTGCCAGCAGCGCCCGACGCAGGGGCCCTAATGAAAAACTGTTTTTT. The encoded protein is CASSARRRGPNEKLFF.

This sequence joins TRBV28 and TRBJ2-2; a weak D match, TRBD2 (7 bases). The CDR3 is 14 residues long. V lost 5 bases and J 5 bases, leaving 12 bases between the germline ends. Looked up from germline, CDR1 is MDHEN and CDR2 is SYDVKM. The CDR3 coding sequence is TGTGCCAGCAGTCTAGGGGGGGCGACCGGGGAGCTGTTTTTT. The encoded protein is CASSLGGATGELFF.

The chain joins TRBV6-1 to TRBJ1-1; 9 bases align to TRBD1. V gave up 5 bases and J gave up 0 bases; unmatched junction bases: 1. The CDR3 is made up of 14 amino acids. Germline V gene lookup returns CDR1 MNHNS and CDR2 SASEGT. The CDR3 nucleotides read TGTGCCAGCAGTAGGACAGGGGTGAACACTGAAGCTTTCTTT. Protein sequence: CASSRTGVNTEAFF.

The rearrangement uses TRBV2 and TRBJ1-4; 9 bases are a match to TRBD1. V trimming: 5 bases; J trimming: 8 bases; junction bases outside the gene matches: 6. CDR3 length: 14 amino acids. The germline gives CDR1 SNHLY, CDR2 FYNNEI. CDR3 sequence reads: CASSQGQGGEKLFF. The CDR3 bases are TGTGCCAGCAGTCAGGGACAGGGAGGGGAAAAACTGTTTTTT.

The rearrangement uses TRBV30 and TRBJ2-7; 9 positions agree with TRBD1. CDR3 length: 15 residues. Germline V lookup: CDR1 GTSNPN, CDR2 SVGIG (reference sequence). The V segment lost 3 bases and the J segment 3 bases; nucleotides outside the gene matches: 9. CDR3 region: CAWRYGQGLFYEQYF. The DNA for the CDR3 is TGTGCCTGGAGATATGGACAGGGGCTCTTCTACGAGCAGTACTTC.

J is TRBJ1-1 and V is TRBV6-5; 11 nucleotides align to TRBD1. V was pared by 5 bases and J by 5 bases, with 4 bases of the junction left unmatched. The CDR3 is 14 amino acids. CDR1 is MNHEY and CDR2 is SVGAGI in the germline V gene. As DNA, the CDR3 is TGTGCCAGCAGTCCGGACAGGGGGCGGACTGAAGCTTTCTTT. It translates to CASSPDRGRTEAFF.